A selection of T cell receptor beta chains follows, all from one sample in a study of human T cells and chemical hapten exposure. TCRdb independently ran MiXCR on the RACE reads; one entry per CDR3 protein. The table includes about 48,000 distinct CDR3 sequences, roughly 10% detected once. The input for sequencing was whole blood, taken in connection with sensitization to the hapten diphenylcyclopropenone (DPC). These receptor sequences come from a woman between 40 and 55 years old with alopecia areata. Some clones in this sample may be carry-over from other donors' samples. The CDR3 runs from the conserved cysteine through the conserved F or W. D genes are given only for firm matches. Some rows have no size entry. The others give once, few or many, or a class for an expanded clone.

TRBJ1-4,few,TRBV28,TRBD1,CASRVQGLANEKLFF,TGTGCCAGCAGGGTACAGGGGTTGGCTAATGAAAAACTGTTTTTT
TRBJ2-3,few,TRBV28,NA,CASKRTDTQYF,TGTGCCAGCAAACGAACAGATACGCAGTATTTT
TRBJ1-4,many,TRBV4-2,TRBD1,CASSQVTGDEKLFF,TGTGCCAGCAGCCAAGTGACAGGGGACGAAAAACTGTTTTTT
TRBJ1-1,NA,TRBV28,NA,CASRSPGSAEAFF,TGTGCCAGCAGATCTCCAGGGAGCGCTGAAGCTTTCTTT
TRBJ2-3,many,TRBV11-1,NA,CASRFPLGDTQYF,TGTGCCAGCCGCTTCCCACTTGGAGATACGCAGTATTTT
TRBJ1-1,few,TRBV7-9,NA,CASSLAQGTNTEAFF,TGTGCCAGCAGCTTGGCGCAGGGTACCAACACTGAAGCTTTCTTT
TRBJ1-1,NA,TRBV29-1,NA,CSAWTKGTEAFF,TGCAGCGCCTGGACCAAGGGGACTGAAGCTTTCTTT
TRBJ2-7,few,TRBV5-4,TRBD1,CASSGTRDSVGAEQYF,TGTGCCAGCAGCGGGACCCGGGACAGCGTTGGGGCCGAGCAGTACTTC
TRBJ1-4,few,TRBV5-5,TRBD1,CASSPPGQGEKLFF,TGTGCCAGCAGCCCGCCGGGACAGGGCGAAAAACTGTTTTTT
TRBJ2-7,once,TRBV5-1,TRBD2,CASSFSGGSSYEQYF,TGCGCCAGCAGCTTTAGCGGGGGGTCCTCCTACGAGCAGTACTTC
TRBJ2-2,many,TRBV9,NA,CASSVDTGELFF,TGTGCCAGCAGCGTCGACACCGGGGAGCTGTTTTTT
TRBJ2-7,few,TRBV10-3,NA,CATSDSTYEQYF,TGTGCCACTTCGGACTCTACCTACGAGCAGTACTTC
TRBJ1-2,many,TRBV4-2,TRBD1,CASSQETGGYYGYTF,TGTGCCAGCAGCCAAGAGACAGGGGGATACTATGGCTACACCTTC
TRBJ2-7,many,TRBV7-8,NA,CASSKRGPTYEQYF,TGTGCCAGCAGCAAGAGGGGCCCTACCTACGAGCAGTACTTC
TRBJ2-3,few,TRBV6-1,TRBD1,CASRRTGGTDTQYF,TGTGCCAGCAGACGGACAGGGGGGACAGATACGCAGTATTTT
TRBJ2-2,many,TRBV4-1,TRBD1,CASSQGTGTNTGELFF,TGCGCCAGCAGCCAAGGGACAGGAACGAACACCGGGGAGCTGTTTTTT
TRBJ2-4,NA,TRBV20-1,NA,CSARDRQKNIQYF,TGCAGTGCTAGGGACAGACAAAAAAACATTCAGTACTTC
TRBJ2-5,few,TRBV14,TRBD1,CASSPWTGGGETQYF,TGTGCCAGCAGCCCCTGGACAGGGGGCGGCGAGACCCAGTACTTC
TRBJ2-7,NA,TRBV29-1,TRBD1,CSVEQWDSKQYF,TGCAGCGTTGAACAATGGGACAGCAAGCAGTACTTC
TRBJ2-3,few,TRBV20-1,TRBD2,CSARGLSGGATDTQYF,TGCAGTGCTAGGGGCCTCAGCGGGGGGGCCACAGATACGCAGTATTTT
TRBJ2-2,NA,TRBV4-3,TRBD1,CASAGQGAGTGELFF,TGCGCCAGCGCAGGACAGGGGGCTGGCACCGGGGAGCTGTTTTTT
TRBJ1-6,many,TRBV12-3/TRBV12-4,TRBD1,CASSPPGQGSPLHF,TGTGCCAGCAGCCCGCCGGGACAGGGATCACCCCTCCACTTT
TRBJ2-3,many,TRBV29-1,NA,CSVGRGGTQYF,TGCAGCGTTGGGAGGGGAGGTACGCAGTATTTT